The entry below gives a single TCR beta chain sequence along with its context. Its antigen is unidentified. The data originate from a study of T cell repertoires in cytomegalovirus infection. Study details: Shared public TCR beta signatures pointed to both CMV infection and a matching HLA type. Study-wide results and limits: Public TCR beta family frequency separated CMV-and-HLA carriers, including in an independent cohort. The ex vivo response was dominated by HLA-C-restricted CMV-specific TCR beta clonotypes.

Germline CDR1 reads DFQATT; CDR2 reads SNEGSKA (reference sequence). V was cut by 5 bases and J by 0 bases, with 10 bases left in between. The CDR3 totals 13 residues. MiXCR, applied by TCRdb to the reads, yields one record per CDR3 protein. The table has approximately 190,000 distinct CDR3 sequences, under 30% seen once; the top ten hold 31%. This clonotype was sampled from a human donor in good health (CMV status not recorded). Some clones in this sample may be carry-over from other donors' samples. J is TRBJ1-1 and V is TRBV20-1, with a weak D call TRBD1 (6 bases). Material: PBMCs. Written as DNA, the CDR3 is TGCAGTGCTGCCGGGACACTGAACACTGAAGCTTTCTTT. This gives the protein CSAAGTLNTEAFF.